These T cell receptor beta chains were read from a single sample in a study of blood T cell repertoires in COVID-19. Assay used: immunoSEQ multiplex PCR; TCRdb lists only in-frame clones, some missing. This table holds roughly 420,000 clones, 70% to 90% found once. The sample consisted of PBMCs or T cells enriched from blood (not recorded which). These TCRs come from a woman aged 30 to 39 with acute COVID-19. Each CDR3 is given with its conserved first and last residue. The D gene is left open where the match is weak. Some rows mark clone size as missing; the rest say once, few, many or name a class of expanded clone.

TRBV5-1	TRBJ1-5	16	-	-	TGCGCCAGCAGCTTGGGGCCCACAGGGTCCAATCAGCCCCAGCATTTT	CASSLGPTGSNQPQHF
TRBV24-1	TRBJ2-2	15	-	TRBD2	TGTGCCACCAGTGATCCGGGACTAGCCCCCGGGGAGCTGTTTTTT	CATSDPGLAPGELFF
TRBV24-1	TRBJ2-3	13	-	-	TGTGCCACCAGTGCGAGCGCCCCAGATACGCAGTATTTT	CATSASAPDTQYF
TRBV7-3	TRBJ2-3	15	-	TRBD2	TGTGCCAGCAGCTCGGGACTAGCGGGGGCCGATACGCAGTATTTT	CASSSGLAGADTQYF
TRBV29-1	TRBJ1-1	12	few	TRBD1	TGCAGCGGGCGACAGGGGAACACTGAAGCTTTCTTT	CSGRQGNTEAFF
TRBV11-3	TRBJ2-3	16	-	-	TGTGCCAGCAGCATCGGAGGCGGGACAGCCACAGATACGCAGTATTTT	CASSIGGGTATDTQYF
TRBV29-1	TRBJ2-2	11	-	-	TGCAGCGTTAAACCCAGGGAAGTTTTGTTTTTT	CSVKPREVLFF
TRBV7-8	TRBJ1-1	15	-	TRBD1	TGTGCCAGCAGCTTAATCCGGACAGGGAACACTGAAGCTTTCTTT	CASSLIRTGNTEAFF
TRBV12-3/TRBV12-4	TRBJ2-7	13	-	TRBD2	TGTGCCAGCAGGCACGGGACTAACTACGAGCAGTACTTC	CASRHGTNYEQYF
TRBV3-1/TRBV3-2	TRBJ2-6	15	-	-	TGTGCCAGCAGCCAAGTGTACTCTGGGGCCAACGTCCTGACTTTC	CASSQVYSGANVLTF
TRBV5-1	TRBJ2-2	16	once	TRBD1	TGCGCCAGCAGCTTGGACAGCAGGGGGCCCGCCGGGGAGCTGTTTTTT	CASSLDSRGPAGELFF
TRBV19	TRBJ2-2	16	-	TRBD1	TGTGCCAGTAGTTTCGGACAGGGCAGGGACACCGGGGAGCTGTTTTTT	CASSFGQGRDTGELFF
TRBV19	TRBJ1-5	16	-	TRBD1	TGTGCCAGCAAGGGACAGGCCGGATATAGCAATCAGCCCCAGCATTTT	CASKGQAGYSNQPQHF
TRBV19	TRBJ1-6	16	-	TRBD1	TGTGCCAGTAGTATAACAACAGGGGGCAGGAGTTCACCCCTCCACTTT	CASSITTGGRSSPLHF
TRBV4-1	TRBJ1-4	15	-	-	TGCGCCAGCAGCGCGACGGGGGTGGCTAATGAAAAACTGTTTTTT	CASSATGVANEKLFF
TRBV6-6	TRBJ2-7	14	once	-	TGTGCCAGCAGGGCACAGGGCGTACCAGGCGAGCAGTACTTC	CASRAQGVPGEQYF
TRBV9	TRBJ1-4	16	few	TRBD1	TGTGCCAGCAGCGGGCGTGACAGGGCAACTAATGAAAAACTGTTTTTT	CASSGRDRATNEKLFF
TRBV4-3	TRBJ1-2	15	-	TRBD1	TGCGCCAGCAGCCAAGGGACAGGGGGCGGCTATGGCTACACCTTC	CASSQGTGGGYGYTF
TRBV30	TRBJ2-1	19	-	TRBD2	TGTGCCTGGACAAACGCGGGACTAGCGGGGGGGAGCTCCTACAATGAGCAGTTCTTC	CAWTNAGLAGGSSYNEQFF
TRBV24-1	TRBJ2-2	17	-	TRBD2	TGTGCCACCAGTGACCCTCCTAGCGGGGGCAGCACCGGGGAGCTGTTTTTT	CATSDPPSGGSTGELFF
TRBV15	TRBJ1-5	16	-	-	TGTGCCACCAGCAGAGTTACGGGCAGGGGTCTACAGCCCCAGCATTTT	CATSRVTGRGLQPQHF
TRBV2	TRBJ1-6	14	-	-	TGTGCCAGCAGCGCACAGGGCTCGGATTCACCCCTCCACTTT	CASSAQGSDSPLHF
TRBV6-1	TRBJ2-7	16	-	TRBD2	TGTGCCAGCAGTGTGCCCGGGAGGGGGAACTCCTACGAGCAGTACTTC	CASSVPGRGNSYEQYF
TRBV6-4	TRBJ2-1	15	-	TRBD2	TGTGCCAGCAGCCGACTAGCGGGGGCCAACAATGAGCAGTTCTTC	CASSRLAGANNEQFF
TRBV5-1	TRBJ1-6	15	-	TRBD1	TGCGCCAGCAGCTCCTCGACAGGGGAGAATTCACCCCTCCACTTT	CASSSSTGENSPLHF
TRBV18	TRBJ1-2	13	-	TRBD1	TGTGCCAGTCACCCAGGGGGCGACTATGGCTACACCTTC	CASHPGGDYGYTF
TRBV6-2/TRBV6-3	TRBJ1-1	14	-	-	TGTGCCAGCAGCCCGTCGCGACAGAACACTGAAGCTTTCTTT	CASSPSRQNTEAFF
TRBV25-1	TRBJ1-1	13	few	-	TGTGCCAGCAGTGAATTCAGGGTTCCGAGAGCTTTCTTT	CASSEFRVPRAFF
TRBV5-1	TRBJ2-7	16	once	-	TGCGCCAGCAGCCGGGGCCCGGGACTGGACAACTACGAGCAGTACTTC	CASSRGPGLDNYEQYF
TRBV19	TRBJ2-7	15	once	-	TGTGCCAGTAGCCAGGCGTCAGGGAACACCTACGAGCAGTACTTC	CASSQASGNTYEQYF
TRBV30	TRBJ1-1	13	-	-	TGTGCCTTTAACAGGGATTTGGGCACTGAAGCTTTCTTT	CAFNRDLGTEAFF
TRBV5-1	TRBJ2-1	14	-	-	TGCGCCAGCAGCCTGGAAATTACCTACAATGAGCAGTTCTTC	CASSLEITYNEQFF
TRBV2	TRBJ1-1	16	-	-	TGTGCCAGCAGTGTATCCGGGATTCAAATGAACACTGAAGCTTTCTTT	CASSVSGIQMNTEAFF
TRBV19	TRBJ2-3	13	-	-	TGTGCCAGTAGTATGGCCTTCACAGATACGCAGTATTTT	CASSMAFTDTQYF
TRBV5-1	TRBJ2-7	14	-	-	TGCGCCAGCAGCTTGGGGCAGGGGTCTGCCGAGCAGTACTTC	CASSLGQGSAEQYF
TRBV5-8	TRBJ1-6	15	-	TRBD1	TGTGCCAGCAGCCCCGGGACAGGCCTAAATTCACCCCTCCACTTT	CASSPGTGLNSPLHF
TRBV7-2	TRBJ1-5	14	-	-	TGTGCCAGCAGCTTAGATCGACACCCAGGGCCCCAGCATTTT	CASSLDRHPGPQHF
TRBV2	TRBJ1-5	16	-	-	TGTGCCAGCAGTTTGAACCGACTGATTAGCAATCAGCCCCAGCATTTT	CASSLNRLISNQPQHF
TRBV7-3	TRBJ2-3	14	-	-	TGTGCCAGCAGCCTTGACAAAGGCACAGATACGCAGTATTTT	CASSLDKGTDTQYF
TRBV11-3	TRBJ1-6	13	-	-	TGTGCCAGCAGCTTTCTTACGGATTCACCCCTCCACTTT	CASSFLTDSPLHF
TRBV7-2	TRBJ2-7	13	-	-	TGTGCCAGCAGCTTACCCGTCTCCTACGAGCAGTACTTC	CASSLPVSYEQYF
TRBV5-1	TRBJ1-2	16	-	-	TGCGCCAGCAGCCTGTTTGTGGGGGGGTCGAACTATGGCTACACCTTC	CASSLFVGGSNYGYTF